This T cell receptor (beta chain) emerged from a study of blood T cells in healthy people across ages. This clonotype was counted a few times. The length of the CDR3 is 14 residues. Germline CDR1 DFQATT, CDR2 SNEGSKA (reference sequence). V was shortened by 2 bases and J by 1 base, with 11 bases between the two germline ends. Each donor was a healthy Caucasian individual from Russia, aged about 6 to 95. Extracted total RNA amounted to at least 5.5 micrograms for each sample. With a J-beta primer mix and a sample-barcoded 5' primer, a second PCR ran about 7 to 11 cycles. The authors tagged each cDNA molecule using a template-switch adaptor with 12 random nucleotides. Using its own MiXCR run on the 5' RACE reads, TCRdb lists one record per CDR3 protein. The sample lists 1.5 million to 2 million distinct CDR3 sequences, about 49% seen once, with approximately 2.1% in the top ten.

The sequencing sample was made of blood. The chain recombines TRBV20-1 with TRBJ2-5; no clear D gene. The receptor was isolated from a woman in her thirties or forties in good health. The chain's CDR3 is CSARKVTGQETQYF. The CDR3 DNA is TGCAGTGCTAGAAAAGTAACGGGCCAAGAGACCCAGTACTTC.